This entry describes one TCR beta chain. Antigen: not known. The record originates from a study of cytomegalovirus exposure and HLA in healthy donors. Study overall: There were some 380 genotyped donors. Of these, roughly 80% fell in the genetic ancestry cluster associated with self-reported Caucasian donors.

There are 15 residues in the CDR3. Germline CDR1 SEHNR, CDR2 FQNEAQ (reference sequence). V lost 8 bases, J lost 0 bases, and 16 bases lay in between. Study-wide points: There were some V segments, including TRBV6-2 and TRBV6-3, excluded as indistinguishable. Later analysis demonstrated an association between a missense DCLRE1C variant and TCR beta V- and J-gene trimming.

The PCR contained 60 Vbeta and 13 Jbeta primers. TCRdb's table, derived via immunoSEQ multiplex PCR, lists solely in-frame clones and lacks some. The sample contains 97,000 or so clones, 50% to 70% of which appear only once. The V call is TRBV7-9, the J call TRBJ1-1; D unclear. What was sequenced was PBMCs. This TCR came from a human donor in good health. In nucleotides, the CDR3 is TGTGCCAGCTCCCCCGTCAACCCTATGAACACTGAAGCTTTCTTT. Its protein product is CASSPVNPMNTEAFF.